The clone carrying this T cell receptor beta chain was seen a few times. Its matching antigen is unknown. The sample comes from a study of T cells in Graves' hyperthyroidism and ophthalmopathy. Findings and caveats of the study: Most thyroid-expanded clonotypes above 0.001 were also found in blood.

Hyperthyroidism was newly diagnosed in patients aged 18 to 65 (duration under 2 months). Thyroid ultrasound, orbital computed tomography, clinical symptoms, and serum thyroxine and TRAb underpinned diagnoses. A roughly 9.3 ml volume of fresh peripheral blood provided the PBMCs. The investigators amplified TCR beta CDR3 regions from RNA transcripts. First-round RT-PCR of the TCR CDR3 relied on the HTBI primer set. Using its own MiXCR run on the multiplex PCR reads, TCRdb lists one record per CDR3 protein. This table has some 510,000 distinct CDR3 sequences, around 21% appearing once. The CDR3 sequence is 13 residues long. In germline, CDR1 is SGHVS, CDR2 FNYEAQ. The V gene lost 2 bases and the J gene lost 8 bases, with 7 bases spanning the gap.

V gene TRBV7-6 combines with J gene TRBJ1-6, with no clear D. Sample: blood. The receptor's source is a man between 18 and 29 years old with Graves' hyperthyroidism. This CDR3 reads CASSLSMDSPLHF. In nucleotides, the CDR3 is TGTGCCAGCAGCTTAAGTATGGATTCACCCCTCCACTTT.